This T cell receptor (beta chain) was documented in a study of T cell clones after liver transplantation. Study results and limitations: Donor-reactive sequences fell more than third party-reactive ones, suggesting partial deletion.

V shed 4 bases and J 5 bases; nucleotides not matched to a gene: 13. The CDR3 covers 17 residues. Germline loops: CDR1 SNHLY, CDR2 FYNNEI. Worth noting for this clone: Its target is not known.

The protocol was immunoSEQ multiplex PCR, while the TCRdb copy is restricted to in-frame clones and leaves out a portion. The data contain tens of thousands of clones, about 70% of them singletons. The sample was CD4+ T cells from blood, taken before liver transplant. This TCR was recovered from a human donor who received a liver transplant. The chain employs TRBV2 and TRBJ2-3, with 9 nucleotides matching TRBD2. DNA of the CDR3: TGTGCCAGCAGTGGGGGGGTAGCGGGGGTTCGGGGAGATACGCAGTATTTT. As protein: CASSGGVAGVRGDTQYF.